One sample yielded the 15 T cell receptor beta chains listed below, sequenced in a study of blood T cell repertoires in COVID-19. Assay used: immunoSEQ multiplex PCR; TCRdb lists only in-frame clones, some missing. The table lists 210,000 or so clones, approximately 84% of them singletons. The sequencing sample was made of peripheral blood. Source of these receptors: a woman between 45 and 65 years old with active or convalescent COVID-19.

J is TRBJ2-7 and V is TRBV23-1, with TRBD1 matching over 7 bases. TRBV23-1 is annotated as an ORF whose role is uncertain. The CDR3 has 17 amino acids. The V gene end was trimmed by 4 bases and the J gene end by 0 bases; junction bases not matched to a gene: 12. CDR3 region: CASSPSNRDRHSYEQYV. The CDR3 DNA follows: TGCGCCAGCAGTCCCTCCAACCGGGACAGACACTCCTACGAGCAGTACGTC.

This sequence joins TRBV30 and TRBJ2-1, with D tentatively TRBD2 (6 bases). V lost 3 bases to trimming and J lost 6 bases, with 21 bases between them. Germline loops: CDR1 GTSNPN, CDR2 SVGIG (reference sequence). CDR3 length: 16 residues. This CDR3 reads CAWSLRRDPPGNEQFF. DNA of the CDR3: TGTGCCTGGAGCCTGAGGAGGGACCCACCGGGCAATGAGCAGTTCTTC.

J is TRBJ2-1 and V is TRBV19; 10 bases fit TRBD1. The CDR3 contains 16 residues. Germline values: CDR1 LNHDA, CDR2 SQIVND (reference sequence). V was clipped by 4 bases and J by 9 bases; unmatched bases: 12. The chain's CDR3 is CASSRPVGQGVLEQFF. The CDR3 DNA reads as TGTGCCAGTAGTAGGCCCGTAGGACAGGGGGTACTTGAGCAGTTCTTC.

This chain joins TRBV6-5 and TRBJ2-7; D gene ambiguous. There are 12 residues in the CDR3. The germline V and J ends were trimmed by 7 bases and 0 bases, with 7 bases remaining between them. CDR1 and CDR2 (germline): MNHEY, SVGAGI. The CDR3 loop reads CASTRSSYEQYF. In DNA, the CDR3 is TGTGCCAGCACGCGGAGCTCCTACGAGCAGTACTTC.

The chain carries TRBV25-1 and TRBJ1-6; no clear D. In germline, CDR1 is MGHDK, CDR2 SYGVNS. This CDR3 is built from 14 residues. The V end lost 5 bases, the J end lost 6 bases, and 11 bases lay between the germline ends. This chain's CDR3 is CASSLAARNSPLHF. DNA for the CDR3: TGTGCCAGCAGTCTGGCGGCGCGTAATTCACCCCTCCACTTT.

V and J are TRBV20-1 and TRBJ2-3; no reliable D call. With 3 bases removed from V and 2 bases from J, the gap between germline ends came to 9 bases. The CDR3 length is 13 residues. CDR1 DFQATT and CDR2 SNEGSKA come from the germline V gene (reference sequence). CDR3 nucleotide sequence: TGCAGTGCTAGTGGGTCTACCACAGATACGCAGTATTTT. Encoded protein: CSASGSTTDTQYF.

The genes are TRBV18 and TRBJ1-4, with unresolved D. CDR3 length: 16 amino acids. Per the germline V gene, CDR1 is KGHSH and CDR2 is LQKENI. V lost 1 base and J 4 bases, leaving 13 bases between the germline ends. Here the CDR3 DNA reads TGTGCCAGCTCACCACTTGCAGGAAGGCTTAATGAAAAACTGTTTTTT. Translated, it gives CASSPLAGRLNEKLFF. The whole variable domain, remainder taken from reference TRBV18 and TRBJ1-4, is NAGVMQNPRHLVRRRGQEARLRCSPMKGHSHVYWYRQLPEEGLKFMVYLQKENIIDESGMPKERFSAEFPKEGPSILRIQQVVRGDSAAYFCASSPLAGRLNEKLFFGSGTQLSVL.

This rearrangement joins TRBV2 to TRBJ1-5; 7 bases are a match to TRBD1. CDR3 size: 15 residues. V lost 6 bases and J lost 1; bases outside the gene matches: 6. Germline CDR1 is SNHLY and CDR2 is FYNNEI. In DNA form, the CDR3 reads TGTGCCAGCAGGGACCGGACAGGAAGCAATCAGCCCCAGCATTTT. The encoded protein is CASRDRTGSNQPQHF.

V gene TRBV18 combines with J gene TRBJ1-1, with 7 bases identical to TRBD1. V shed 6 bases and J 1 base; nucleotides not matched to a gene: 5. The CDR3 is made up of 14 amino acids. The germline CDR1 and CDR2 sequences are KGHSH and LQKENI. The DNA for the CDR3 is TGTGCCAGCTCTCGCGACAGGGCGAACACTGAAGCTTTCTTT. Protein product: CASSRDRANTEAFF.

V gene TRBV9 combines with J gene TRBJ2-3; unclear D gene. This CDR3 comprises 13 residues. The germline V and J ends were trimmed by 2 bases and 12 bases, with 16 bases remaining between them. Germline lookup yields CDR1 SGDLS and CDR2 YYNGEE. CDR3 sequence reads: CASSVLLGPPQYF. The CDR3 region has the DNA TGTGCCAGCAGCGTCCTCCTCGGTCCCCCCCAGTATTTT.

V and J are TRBV18 and TRBJ1-3; no definite D call. Germline CDR1 reads KGHSH; CDR2 reads LQKENI. CDR3 length: 13 amino acids. V lost 3 bases to trimming and J lost 9 bases, with 12 bases between them. The CDR3 loop reads CASSPDYQGTIYF. The CDR3 DNA sequence: TGTGCCAGCTCACCGGACTACCAAGGCACCATATATTTT. Based on the CDR3 plus reference TRBV18 and TRBJ1-3, the full variable domain is NAGVMQNPRHLVRRRGQEARLRCSPMKGHSHVYWYRQLPEEGLKFMVYLQKENIIDESGMPKERFSAEFPKEGPSILRIQQVVRGDSAAYFCASSPDYQGTIYFGEGSWLTVV.

The chain links TRBV11-3 to TRBJ2-3; D is unresolved. The germline V gene has CDR1 SGHNT and CDR2 YENEEA. This CDR3 is built from 13 residues. V gave up 6 bases and J gave up 2 bases, with 9 bases separating them. CDR3 DNA: TGTGCCAGCAGTTCTCCCCTCACAGATACGCAGTATTTT. Protein product: CASSSPLTDTQYF.

This chain uses TRBV28 with TRBJ1-1; TRBD1 might be the D (6 bases). V lost 5 bases, J lost 6 bases, and 13 bases lay in between. This CDR3 has 13 amino acids. Germline assignment: CDR1 MDHEN and CDR2 SYDVKM. Written as DNA, the CDR3 is TGTGCCAGCAGTGAATACCAGGGGCCTGAAGCTTTCTTT. Its translation: CASSEYQGPEAFF. Combining the CDR3 with reference TRBV28 and TRBJ1-1 gives the whole variable domain DVKVTQSSRYLVKRTGEKVFLECVQDMDHENMFWYRQDPGLGLRLIYFSYDVKMKEKGDIPEGYSVSREKKERFSLILESASTNQTSMYLCASSEYQGPEAFFGQGTRLTVV.

This rearrangement joins TRBV6-5 to TRBJ1-1; 8 positions agree with TRBD1. J lost 10 bases, V lost 5 bases, and 6 bases had no gene match. Germline CDR1 is MNHEY and CDR2 is SVGAGI. CDR3 length: 12 residues. DNA of the CDR3: TGTGCCAGCAGTCGAGGACAGGGTACAGCTTTCTTT. Translation gives CASSRGQGTAFF.

This clone is a singleton in its sample. The V call is TRBV24-1, the J call TRBJ1-5, with 7 positions matching TRBD1. The length of the CDR3 is 16 residues. The germline CDR1 and CDR2 sequences are KGHDR and SFDVKD. Trimming cost V 2 bases and J 6 bases; bases outside gene matches: 9. In DNA form, the CDR3 reads TGTGCCACCAGTGATTCGACAGGGCCCGCTCTTCAGCCCCAGCATTTT. As protein: CATSDSTGPALQPQHF.